These 22 T cell receptor beta chains were all obtained from the same sample, sequenced in a study of OX40 agonist ivuxolimab in advanced cancers. Only in-frame clones appear in the TCRdb table, and some are missing; sequencing was by immunoSEQ multiplex PCR. The sample includes 16,000 or so clones, about 76% of them seen just once. The sequencing here drew on CD4+ or CD8+ T cells sorted from blood, taken in a trial of the OX40 agonist ivuxolimab. The receptors come from an adult with an advanced solid tumor such as melanoma, head and neck, liver or kidney cancer.

This sequence joins TRBV19 and TRBJ2-7, with unresolved D. Germline lookup yields CDR1 LNHDA and CDR2 SQIVND (reference sequence). V lost 0 bases to trimming and J lost 0 bases, with 6 bases between them. This CDR3 contains 14 residues. The CDR3 DNA reads as TGTGCCAGTAGTATAGATCATGTCTCCTACGAGCAGTACTTC. The encoded protein is CASSIDHVSYEQYF.

This clone came up a few times. This sequence joins TRBV5-4 and TRBJ1-2; a possible D gene is TRBD1 (6 bases). The germline V gene has CDR1 SGHNT and CDR2 YYREEE (reference sequence). V was shortened by 4 bases and J by 5 bases, with 12 bases between the two germline ends. This CDR3 contains 13 residues. The CDR3 here is CASSDSGQYGYTF. CDR3 sequence (DNA): TGTGCCAGCAGCGACTCCGGACAGTATGGCTACACCTTC.

This clone was observed a few times. The chain recombines TRBV4-2 with TRBJ2-7; the match to TRBD2 covers 11 bases. CDR1 and CDR2 (germline): LGHNA, YNFKEQ. With V trimmed by 4 bases and J by 5 bases, 13 bases remained unmatched. The CDR3 contains 17 residues. CDR3: CASSPQASGGYGDEQYF. CDR3 DNA sequence: TGTGCCAGCAGCCCTCAAGCTAGCGGGGGGTACGGGGACGAGCAGTACTTC.

V usage is TRBV6-5 and J usage is TRBJ2-7; 11 bases fit TRBD2. Germline V lookup: CDR1 MNHEY, CDR2 SVGAGI. The CDR3 is 15 residues long. The J segment lost 5 bases and the V segment lost 5 bases, leaving 8 bases of the junction unmatched. CDR3 loop: CASSPSGGPPDEQYF. In nucleotides, the CDR3 is TGTGCCAGCAGTCCTAGCGGGGGGCCGCCTGACGAGCAGTACTTC.

The V and J genes are TRBV6-5 and TRBJ1-4; D may be TRBD1 (5 bases). The length of the CDR3 is 14 residues. Germline V CDR1 and CDR2: MNHEY, SVGAGI. Trimming took 4 bases from V and 5 from J, leaving 11 bases between them. This CDR3 reads CASSWGGANEKLFF. In DNA, the CDR3 is TGTGCCAGCAGTTGGGGAGGGGCCAATGAAAAACTGTTTTTT.

This clone was seen only a few times. The chain uses TRBV5-6 and TRBJ1-5, with D perhaps matching TRBD1 (5 bases). V was pared by 2 bases and J by 3 bases, with 9 bases between. CDR1 is SGHDT and CDR2 is YYEEEE in the germline V gene. The CDR3 consists of 14 residues. This chain's CDR3 is CASSFGGDNQPQHF. The CDR3 nucleotides are TGTGCCAGCAGCTTCGGAGGGGACAATCAGCCCCAGCATTTT.

The chain carries TRBV6-5 and TRBJ1-1; D unclear. The CDR3 sequence is 14 residues long. Germline CDR1 and CDR2: MNHEY and SVGAGI. V lost 0 bases, J lost 4 bases, and 9 bases lay in between. CDR3 region: CASSYSSGFTEAFF. The DNA of the CDR3 is TGTGCCAGCAGTTACTCGAGCGGCTTCACTGAAGCTTTCTTT.

The chain has TRBV20-1 and TRBJ1-2; D ambiguous. Germline V CDR1 and CDR2: DFQATT, SNEGSKA (reference sequence). The CDR3 contains 11 residues. Trimming left V 6 bases short and J 7 bases short, with 12 bases between. The CDR3 region has the DNA TGCAGTGCCCCCTGGGGAGGTGGCTACACCTTC. As protein: CSAPWGGGYTF.

This clone has more than one count but fewer than ten. This chain uses TRBV6-5 with TRBJ2-7, with no clear D. The V gene's germline CDR1 is MNHEY and CDR2 SVGAGI. This CDR3 has 14 amino acids. Trimming shortened V by 0 bases and J by 1 base, and 7 bases separated the two germline ends. The CDR3 loop reads CASSYSIESYEQYF. In DNA form, the CDR3 reads TGTGCCAGCAGTTACTCGATTGAATCCTACGAGCAGTACTTC.

CDR3 amino acids: CASSLGQTNTEAFF. DNA for the CDR3: TGTGCCAGCAGCTTAGGACAGACGAACACTGAAGCTTTCTTT. This sequence joins TRBV13 and TRBJ1-1; D is undetermined. V gave up 0 bases and J gave up 1 base, with 6 bases separating them. Germline V gene sequence: CDR1 PRHDT, CDR2 FYEKMQ (reference sequence). CDR3 length: 14 amino acids.

This chain connects TRBV6-5 to TRBJ1-2; no firm D call. This CDR3 is 13 amino acids long. The V end lost 4 bases, the J end lost 6 bases, and 12 bases lay between the germline ends. CDR1 and CDR2 (germline): MNHEY, SVGAGI. CDR3 nucleotide sequence: TGTGCCAGCAGTTTCCCCGTGGCCGATGGCTACACCTTC. Translation: CASSFPVADGYTF.

This clone was seen a single time. V gene TRBV6-5 combines with J gene TRBJ2-5; the D gene is possibly TRBD2 (5 bases). This CDR3 has 15 amino acids. V lost 0 bases, J lost 3 bases, and 11 bases lay in between. Germline V gene lookup returns CDR1 MNHEY and CDR2 SVGAGI. DNA of the CDR3: TGTGCCAGCAGTTACTCCTGGGGAGATGAAGAGACCCAGTACTTC. As protein: CASSYSWGDEETQYF.

This clone was observed once. The rearrangement links TRBV19 to TRBJ1-1; D gene ambiguous. CDR1 LNHDA and CDR2 SQIVND come from the germline V gene (reference sequence). The ends were cut back, 1 base at V and 4 bases at J, with 13 bases in the middle. This CDR3 comprises 15 residues. The CDR3 loop is CASSIVALRGTEAFF. In DNA form, the CDR3 reads TGTGCCAGTAGTATAGTAGCGCTACGGGGCACTGAAGCTTTCTTT. Full variable domain (missing parts from reference TRBV19 and TRBJ1-1): DGGITQSPKYLFRKEGQNVTLSCEQNLNHDAMYWYRQDPGQGLRLIYYSQIVNDFQKGDIAEGYSVSREKKESFPLTVTSAQKNPTAFYLCASSIVALRGTEAFFGQGTRLTVV.

The chain joins TRBV27 to TRBJ1-5; 7 nucleotides align to TRBD1. Trimming removed 1 base from V and 2 bases from J; junction bases left unmatched: 8. Germline assignment: CDR1 MNHEY and CDR2 SMNVEV (reference sequence). The CDR3 consists of 17 residues. The CDR3 sequence: CASSLLGQGGGNQPQHF. As DNA, the CDR3 is TGTGCCAGCAGTTTATTAGGGCAGGGGGGAGGCAATCAGCCCCAGCATTTT.

This sequence joins TRBV6-6 and TRBJ1-2; maybe TRBD1 (6 bases). CDR1 and CDR2 from the germline V gene are MNHNY and SVGAGI (reference sequence). Trimming shortened V by 4 bases and J by 3 bases, and 15 bases separated the two germline ends. The CDR3 covers 15 residues. CDR3 loop: CASSWEAGGYYGYTF. In nucleotides, the CDR3 is TGTGCCAGCAGTTGGGAAGCGGGGGGCTACTATGGCTACACCTTC.

This sequence joins TRBV27 and TRBJ2-1; TRBD2 aligns across 15 bases. V dropped 5 bases and J dropped 4; count of bases not matched to a gene: 9. The germline gives CDR1 MNHEY, CDR2 SMNVEV (reference sequence). The CDR3 extends over 18 amino acids. The DNA for the CDR3 is TGTGCCAGCAGTAAGGGACTAGCGGGGGGCCCGAGTTACAATGAGCAGTTCTTC. This translates into CASSKGLAGGPSYNEQFF.

V is TRBV11-3 and J is TRBJ2-7; D may correspond to TRBD1 or TRBD2 (5 bases each). The length of the CDR3 is 15 residues. V lost 3 bases and J 3 bases, leaving 15 bases between the germline ends. The germline gives CDR1 SGHNT, CDR2 YENEEA. The CDR3 coding sequence is TGTGCCAGCAGCTTTGCCGGGGACGGCAGCTACGAGCAGTACTTC. Its translation: CASSFAGDGSYEQYF.

This clone was detected only a few times. The V gene is TRBV5-6, the J gene TRBJ2-7, with TRBD1 matching over 11 bases. The CDR3 loop spans 17 amino acids. After removal of 0 bases from V and 3 bases from J, the junction contained 8 bases not matched to a gene. Germline V lookup: CDR1 SGHDT, CDR2 YYEEEE. The CDR3 loop is CASSLEDRGLHLYEQYF. CDR3 DNA sequence: TGTGCCAGCAGCTTGGAGGACAGGGGGCTACACCTCTACGAGCAGTACTTC. Together with reference TRBV5-6 and TRBJ2-7, the CDR3 gives the full variable domain: DAGVTQSPTHLIKTRGQQVTLRCSPKSGHDTVSWYQQALGQGPQFIFQYYEEEERQRGNFPDRFSGHQFPNYSSELNVNALLLGDSALYLCASSLEDRGLHLYEQYFGPGTRLTVT.

V is TRBV10-3 and J is TRBJ1-5; tentatively, D is TRBD1 (5 bases). Germline CDR1 is ENHRY and CDR2 is SYGVKD. V was trimmed by 0 bases and J by 5 bases, leaving 17 bases between them. CDR3 length: 17 residues. Here the CDR3 reads CAISESSRVDWDQPQHF. DNA for the CDR3: TGTGCCATCAGTGAGTCCTCCAGGGTTGATTGGGATCAGCCCCAGCATTTT.

The chain combines TRBV5-6 with TRBJ2-4, with D perhaps being TRBD1 or TRBD2 (5 bases each). The germline V gene has CDR1 SGHDT and CDR2 YYEEEE. V gave up 4 bases and J gave up 10 bases, with 15 bases separating them. The CDR3 consists of 13 residues. The CDR3 bases are TGTGCCAGCAGCGTCGGGGCAGATACTATTCAGTACTTC. Translation: CASSVGADTIQYF.

The chain uses TRBV10-3 and TRBJ2-5; D gene uncertain. This CDR3 comprises 16 residues. V was pared by 0 bases and J by 2 bases, with 13 bases between. The germline gives CDR1 ENHRY, CDR2 SYGVKD. Here the CDR3 reads CAISESTPIAQETQYF. CDR3 in DNA: TGTGCCATCAGTGAGTCGACACCAATCGCACAAGAGACCCAGTACTTC.

The chain has TRBV6-1 and TRBJ2-5; D is unclear. The CDR3 runs 12 residues. V lost 3 bases, J lost 1 base, and 3 bases lay in between. CDR1 MNHNS and CDR2 SASEGT come from the germline V gene. CDR3 nucleotide sequence: TGTGCCAGCAGTGACATCCAAGAGACCCAGTACTTC. This sequence encodes CASSDIQETQYF.